This T cell receptor beta chain was captured in a study of CD8 T cells in ankylosing spondylitis. Study observations and caveats: Fewer than ten highly homologous variants made up a TCR beta motif that seemed to typify ankylosing spondylitis blood. In peripheral blood, disease-linked CD8+ clones occurred at relatively low frequencies.

TCRdb used MiXCR to reprocess the 5' RACE reads, holding one entry per CDR3 protein. The table lists about 130,000 distinct CDR3 sequences, about 15% of them singletons. This clonotype occurred a few times. Its antigen is currently unknown. J lost 9 bases, V lost 2 bases, and 8 bases had no gene match. This CDR3 is 14 amino acids long. Germline V gives CDR1 MGHRA, CDR2 YSYEKL. The V and J genes are TRBV4-1 and TRBJ2-7; TRBD2 aligns across 9 bases. The source of this sequence is a male donor with ankylosing spondylitis. Sequences were obtained from blood, either unsorted or a sorted T cell fraction (not recorded which). The CDR3 DNA reads as TGCGCCAGCAGCCAAACCCCCTGGACTAGCGTGCAGTACTTC. This encodes CASSQTPWTSVQYF.